The 4 T cell receptor beta chains presented below share a single source sample, sequenced in a study of cytomegalovirus exposure and HLA in healthy donors. The PCR was carried out with 60 Vbeta primers and 13 Jbeta primers. TCRdb's table, derived via immunoSEQ multiplex PCR, lists solely in-frame clones and lacks some. The top ten hold around 6.8% of the sample, which has about 170,000 clones, around 72% seen once. Sequencing was performed on PBMCs. The receptors here all came from a man aged 35-49 years in good health and CMV-seropositive.

V gene TRBV4-1 combines with J gene TRBJ1-1, with D tentatively TRBD1 (6 bases). CDR1 and CDR2 (germline): MGHRA, YSYEKL. The V end lost 0 bases, the J end lost 5 bases, and 22 bases lay between the germline ends. The CDR3 spans 18 residues. CDR3 amino acids: CASSQEGPSRIRGTEAFF. The CDR3 DNA is TGCGCCAGCAGCCAAGAAGGGCCCTCACGCATTAGGGGGACTGAAGCTTTCTTT.

The J gene is TRBJ2-7, the V gene TRBV27; no clear D gene. Trimming stripped 2 bases from V and 3 bases from J, with 11 bases between. From germline, CDR1 is MNHEY and CDR2 SMNVEV (reference sequence). The CDR3 consists of 14 residues. The CDR3 loop reads CASSLSRANYEQYF. DNA of the CDR3: TGTGCCAGCAGTTTAAGTCGCGCGAACTACGAGCAGTACTTC.

This clone was counted a single time. This chain links TRBV27 with TRBJ1-1, with 7 bases that match TRBD1. There are 12 residues in the CDR3. After removal of 5 bases from V and 8 bases from J, the junction contained 5 bases not matched to a gene. Germline loops: CDR1 MNHEY, CDR2 SMNVEV (reference sequence). The CDR3 loop reads CASSRGTAEAFF. For the CDR3, the DNA is TGTGCCAGCAGTAGGGGGACAGCCGAAGCTTTCTTT.

The genes are TRBV7-8 and TRBJ1-1; 10 positions agree with TRBD1. With 5 bases clipped from V and 1 base from J, the junction kept 4 bases outside the gene matches. This CDR3 has 15 amino acids. In germline, CDR1 is SGHVS, CDR2 FQNEAQ. CDR3 loop: CASSQRTGGNTEAFF. The DNA for the CDR3 is TGTGCCAGCAGCCAAAGGACAGGGGGGAACACTGAAGCTTTCTTT.